This T cell receptor (beta chain) stems from a study of T cells in Graves' hyperthyroidism and ophthalmopathy. Turning to this clonotype: Its cognate antigen is unknown.

Points from the study as a whole: The majority of expanded thyroid clonotypes above 0.001 also appeared in blood.

From RNA transcripts, TCR beta CDR3 regions were amplified. A first-round RT-PCR of the TCR CDR3 used the HTBI primer set. TCRdb re-called the multiplex PCR reads with MiXCR, one entry per CDR3 protein. Of 250,000 to 300,000 distinct CDR3 sequences in the sample, more than 14% were seen once. Patients having uncontrolled infection, another autoimmune disease, pregnancy or lactation were not included. Material: blood. The source of this sequence is a woman in her thirties or forties with Graves' hyperthyroidism that later progressed to Graves' ophthalmopathy.

The CDR3 nucleotides are TGTGCCAGCACCCGGGGATGGCTAGCGGGAAGCTCCTACAATGAGCAGTTCTTC. Encoded protein: CASTRGWLAGSSYNEQFF. The J gene is TRBJ2-1, the V gene TRBV11-2; 9 bases map to TRBD2. The CDR3 loop spans 18 amino acids. V lost 7 bases and J lost 0; bases outside the gene matches: 13. Germline CDR1 is SGHAT and CDR2 is FQNNGV.